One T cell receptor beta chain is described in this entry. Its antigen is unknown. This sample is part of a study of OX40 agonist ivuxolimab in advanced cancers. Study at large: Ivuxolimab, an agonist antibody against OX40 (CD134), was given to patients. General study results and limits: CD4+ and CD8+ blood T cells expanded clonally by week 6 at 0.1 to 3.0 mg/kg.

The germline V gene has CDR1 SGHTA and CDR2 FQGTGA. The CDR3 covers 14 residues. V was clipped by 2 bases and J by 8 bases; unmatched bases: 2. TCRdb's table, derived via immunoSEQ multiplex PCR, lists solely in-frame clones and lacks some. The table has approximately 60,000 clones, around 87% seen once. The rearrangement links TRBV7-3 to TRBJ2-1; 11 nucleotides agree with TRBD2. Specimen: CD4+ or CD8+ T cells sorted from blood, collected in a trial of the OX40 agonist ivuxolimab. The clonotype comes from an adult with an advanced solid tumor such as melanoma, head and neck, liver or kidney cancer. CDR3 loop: CASSLLAGGYEQFF. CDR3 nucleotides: TGTGCCAGCAGCTTACTAGCGGGGGGCTATGAGCAGTTCTTC. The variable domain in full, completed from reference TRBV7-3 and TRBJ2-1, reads GAGVSQTPSNKVTEKGKYVELRCDPISGHTALYWYRQSLGQGPEFLIYFQGTGAADDSGLPNDRFFAVRPEGSVSTLKIQRTERGDSAVYLCASSLLAGGYEQFFGPGTRLTVL.